The T cell receptor beta chain under discussion was sequenced for a study of blood T cell repertoires in COVID-19. Across the study: From the United States, Italy and Spain came samples of acute and convalescent COVID-19. Sources were T cells, B-cell-depleted T cells, or PBMCs; the material itself was cDNA or gDNA.

As handled by the study authors: For nucleated cells, counts were estimated from reference gene primer amplification. TCRdb keeps only in-frame clones here, not all; method: immunoSEQ multiplex PCR. V and J calls and clone size are given by that table; D and trimming were obtained from the DNA. Seen here are some 150,000 clones, more than 75% observed once, and the top ten hold less than 4.5%. Sequenced material: peripheral blood. The receptor's source is a man in his 60s with acute or convalescent COVID-19.

CDR3 residues: CASSDYGSSTDTQYF. The CDR3 DNA follows: TGCGCCAGCAGTGATTACGGGTCTAGCACAGATACGCAGTATTTT. The chain links TRBV10-1 to TRBJ2-3, with D uncertain. CDR1 is WNHNN and CDR2 is SYGVQD in the germline V gene (reference sequence). V lost 3 bases to trimming and J lost 0 bases, with 10 bases between them. The CDR3 covers 15 residues.